The TCR beta chain described here comes from a study of shared clonotypes between healthy human individuals. Study in general: CD4 naive and CD4 memory each took three plates per donor, while CD8 naive took two and CD8 memory one.

A note on this clone: Its antigen is undetermined.

Germline assignment: CDR1 SGHKS and CDR2 YYEKEE (reference sequence). The CDR3 runs 14 residues. Trimming took off 1 base at V and 7 bases at J, with 14 bases between the two ends. Findings of the study overall: Naive CD4 clonotypes were shared across a handful of donors at around 5.4%. The study found lower generation probabilities in non-shared clonotypes than in those shared by all four donors.

The method was immunoSEQ multiplex PCR; TCRdb's version includes in-frame clones alone and lacks a portion of them. The repertoire includes over 850,000 clones, more than 75% of them detected once, and about 0.52% sits in the top ten. The chain links TRBV5-5 to TRBJ1-1, with D perhaps matching TRBD1 (6 bases). The sequencing sample was made of memory CD4+ T cells from PBMCs. The subset here: CD45RA-negative fraction. The clonotype was recovered from a man aged 18 to 30 in good health. Some clones in this sample may be carry-over from other donors' samples. CDR3 nucleotide sequence: TGTGCCAGCAGCTTGTCGACAGGTCCAGGTGAAGCTTTCTTT. Its translation: CASSLSTGPGEAFF.